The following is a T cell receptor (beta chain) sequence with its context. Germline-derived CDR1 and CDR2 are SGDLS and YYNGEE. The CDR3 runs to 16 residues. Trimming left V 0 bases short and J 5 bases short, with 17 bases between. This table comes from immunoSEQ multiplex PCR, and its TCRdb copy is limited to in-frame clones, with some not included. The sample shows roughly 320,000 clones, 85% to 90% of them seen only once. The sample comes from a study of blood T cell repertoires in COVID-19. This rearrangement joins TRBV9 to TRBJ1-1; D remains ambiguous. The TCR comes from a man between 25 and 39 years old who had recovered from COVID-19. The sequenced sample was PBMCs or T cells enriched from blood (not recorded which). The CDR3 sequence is CASSVDEGGWVTEAFF. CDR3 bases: TGTGCCAGCAGCGTAGACGAGGGTGGTTGGGTAACTGAAGCTTTCTTT.